This T cell receptor beta chain comes out of a study of blood T cell repertoires in COVID-19. Overall study: Sources were T cells, B-cell-depleted T cells, or PBMCs; the material itself was cDNA or gDNA.

Sequencing was performed with immunoSEQ multiplex PCR; in TCRdb, only in-frame clones are kept and a portion is missing. The sample includes approximately 83,000 clones, roughly 71% of them seen just once. The sequencing input was peripheral blood. The TCR sequence derives from a woman aged 80 or older with acute or convalescent COVID-19.

As DNA, the CDR3 is TGTGCCAGCAGACAGACTAGTTCAGAGACCCAGTACTTC. Translating it yields CASRQTSSETQYF. The chain recombines TRBV6-5 with TRBJ2-5, with D possibly TRBD2 on 6 matching bases. The germline V and J ends were trimmed by 6 bases and 4 bases, with 12 bases remaining between them. The CDR3 loop spans 13 amino acids. CDR1 is MNHEY and CDR2 is SVGAGI in the germline V gene.